This T cell receptor beta chain came from a study of T cell responses to AZD1222 COVID-19 vaccine. Study-wide findings and caveats: The number of AZD1222 recipients seropositive at baseline was only five to seven.

A word on this clone: Its specificity is unknown.

Assay: immunoSEQ multiplex PCR; the TCRdb copy retains only in-frame clones and omits some. The sample holds some 140,000 clones, about 87% seen once. The sample was peripheral blood, taken on day 0 of AZD1222 vaccination. The receptor comes from an adult in good health.

The DNA for the CDR3 is TGTGCCAGCAGGACGAGCCTTCAAGAGCAGTACTTC. Protein product: CASRTSLQEQYF. V usage is TRBV28 and J usage is TRBJ2-7; D unclear. The germline V gene encodes CDR1 MDHEN and CDR2 SYDVKM. Trimming removed 6 bases from V and 7 bases from J, with 13 bases in between. There are 12 residues in the CDR3.